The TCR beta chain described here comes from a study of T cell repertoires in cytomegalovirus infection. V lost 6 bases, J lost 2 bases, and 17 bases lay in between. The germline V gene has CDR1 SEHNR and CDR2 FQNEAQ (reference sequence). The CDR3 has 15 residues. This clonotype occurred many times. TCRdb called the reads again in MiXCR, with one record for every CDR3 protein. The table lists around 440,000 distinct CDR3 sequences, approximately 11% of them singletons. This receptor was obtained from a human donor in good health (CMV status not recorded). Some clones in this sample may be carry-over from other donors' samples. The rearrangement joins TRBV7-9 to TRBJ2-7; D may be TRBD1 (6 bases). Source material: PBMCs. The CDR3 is CASSLTGTPTYEQYF. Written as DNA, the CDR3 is TGTGCCAGCAGTCTCACCGGGACACCTACCTACGAGCAGTACTTC. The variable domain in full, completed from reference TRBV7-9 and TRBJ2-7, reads DTGVSQNPRHKITKRGQNVTFRCDPISEHNRLYWYRQTLGQGPEFLTYFQNEAQLEKSRLLSDRFSAERPKGSFSTLEIQRTEQGDSAMYLCASSLTGTPTYEQYFGPGTRLTVT.